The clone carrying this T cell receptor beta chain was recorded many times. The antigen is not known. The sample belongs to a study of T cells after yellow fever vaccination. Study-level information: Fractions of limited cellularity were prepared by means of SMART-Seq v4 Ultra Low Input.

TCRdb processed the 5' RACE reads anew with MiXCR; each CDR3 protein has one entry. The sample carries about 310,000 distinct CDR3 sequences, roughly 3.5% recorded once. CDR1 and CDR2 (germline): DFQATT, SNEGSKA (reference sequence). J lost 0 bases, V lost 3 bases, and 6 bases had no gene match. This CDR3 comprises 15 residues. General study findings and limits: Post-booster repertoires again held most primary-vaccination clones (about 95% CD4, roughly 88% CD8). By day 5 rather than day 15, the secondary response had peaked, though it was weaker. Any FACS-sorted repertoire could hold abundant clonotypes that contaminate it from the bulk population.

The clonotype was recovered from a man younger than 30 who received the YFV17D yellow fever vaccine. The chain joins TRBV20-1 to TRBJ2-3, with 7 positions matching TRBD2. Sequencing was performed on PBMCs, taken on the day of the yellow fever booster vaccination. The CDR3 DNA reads TGCAGTGCTAGCGGGAGGACCTCTAGCACAGATACGCAGTATTTT. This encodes CSASGRTSSTDTQYF.